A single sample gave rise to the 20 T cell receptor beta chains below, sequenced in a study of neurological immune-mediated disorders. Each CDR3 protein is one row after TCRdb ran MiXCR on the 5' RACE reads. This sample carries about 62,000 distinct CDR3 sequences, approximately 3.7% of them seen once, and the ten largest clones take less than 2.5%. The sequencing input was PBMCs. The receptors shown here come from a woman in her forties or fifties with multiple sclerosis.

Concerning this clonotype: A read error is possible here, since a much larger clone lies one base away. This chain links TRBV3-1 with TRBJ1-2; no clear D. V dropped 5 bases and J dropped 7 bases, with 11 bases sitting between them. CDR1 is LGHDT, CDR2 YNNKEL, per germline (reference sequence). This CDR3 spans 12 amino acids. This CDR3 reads CASSKSISGYTF. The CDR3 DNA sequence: TGTGCCAGCAGCAAGAGTATCTCTGGCTACACCTTC.

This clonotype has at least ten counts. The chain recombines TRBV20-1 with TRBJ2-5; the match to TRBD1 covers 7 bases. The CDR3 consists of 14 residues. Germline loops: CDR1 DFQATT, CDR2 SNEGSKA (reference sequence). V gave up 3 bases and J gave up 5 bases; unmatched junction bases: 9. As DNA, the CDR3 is TGCAGTGCTAGTGAGGGGGCGCATAGGGAGACCCAGTACTTC. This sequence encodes CSASEGAHRETQYF.

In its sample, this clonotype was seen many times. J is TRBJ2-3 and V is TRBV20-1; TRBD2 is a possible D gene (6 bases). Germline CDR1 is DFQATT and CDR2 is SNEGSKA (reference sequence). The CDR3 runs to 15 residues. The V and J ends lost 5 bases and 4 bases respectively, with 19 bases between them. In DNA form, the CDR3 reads TGCAGTGCTCCCCTGCCGTCGGGAGCACCAGATACGCAGTATTTT. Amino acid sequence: CSAPLPSGAPDTQYF.

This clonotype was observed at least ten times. This chain's CDR3 is CAISPGVDQPQHF. Here the CDR3 DNA reads TGTGCCATCAGTCCAGGGGTGGATCAGCCCCAGCATTTT. The J gene is TRBJ1-5, the V gene TRBV10-3; a possible D gene is TRBD1 (6 bases). This CDR3 contains 13 residues. V gave up 5 bases and J gave up 5 bases, with 10 bases separating them. From germline, CDR1 is ENHRY and CDR2 SYGVKD.

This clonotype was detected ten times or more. CDR3: CASSSNRGWNTGELFF. CDR3 nucleotides: TGCGCCAGCAGCTCGAACAGGGGCTGGAACACCGGGGAGCTGTTTTTT. V gene TRBV5-1 combines with J gene TRBJ2-2; the match to TRBD1 covers 7 bases. The germline gives CDR1 SGHRS, CDR2 YFSETQ. This CDR3 is 16 amino acids long. V shed 3 bases, J shed 1 base, and the junction held 6 bases outside the gene matches.

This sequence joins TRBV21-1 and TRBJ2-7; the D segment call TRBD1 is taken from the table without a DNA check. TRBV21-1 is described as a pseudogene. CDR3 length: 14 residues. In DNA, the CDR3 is TGTGCCAACAGCACCCCCAGCCGCAACTACGAGCAGTACTTC. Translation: CANSTPSRNYEQYF.

CDR3 nucleotides: TGTGCCAGCAGGGCCCCTTGGGGAATCAGCACAGATACGCAGTATTTT. This encodes CASRAPWGISTDTQYF. The chain links TRBV27 to TRBJ2-3, with D uncertain. The CDR3 totals 16 residues. Germline V lookup: CDR1 MNHEY, CDR2 SMNVEV (reference sequence). Trimming shortened V by 6 bases and J by 0 bases, and 16 bases separated the two germline ends.

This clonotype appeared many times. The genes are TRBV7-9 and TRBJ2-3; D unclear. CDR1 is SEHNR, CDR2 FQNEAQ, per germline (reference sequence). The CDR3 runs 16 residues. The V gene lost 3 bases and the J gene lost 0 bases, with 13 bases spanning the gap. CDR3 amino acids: CASSFSGSPSTDTQYF. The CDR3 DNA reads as TGTGCCAGCAGCTTTTCCGGTAGCCCAAGCACAGATACGCAGTATTTT.

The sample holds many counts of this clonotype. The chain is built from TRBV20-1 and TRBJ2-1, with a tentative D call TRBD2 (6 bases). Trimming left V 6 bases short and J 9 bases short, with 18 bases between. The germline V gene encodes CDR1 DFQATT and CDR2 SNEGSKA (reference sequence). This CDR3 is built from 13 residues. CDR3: CSARRREWSEQFF. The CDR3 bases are TGCAGTGCCCGGCGGCGGGAATGGAGTGAGCAGTTCTTC.

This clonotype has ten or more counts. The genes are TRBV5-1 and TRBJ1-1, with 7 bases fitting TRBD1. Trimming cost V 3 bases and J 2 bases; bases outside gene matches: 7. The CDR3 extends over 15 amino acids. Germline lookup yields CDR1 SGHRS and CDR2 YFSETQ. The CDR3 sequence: CASSSTGTVNTEAFF. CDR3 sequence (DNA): TGCGCCAGCAGCTCCACCGGGACAGTTAACACTGAAGCTTTCTTT.

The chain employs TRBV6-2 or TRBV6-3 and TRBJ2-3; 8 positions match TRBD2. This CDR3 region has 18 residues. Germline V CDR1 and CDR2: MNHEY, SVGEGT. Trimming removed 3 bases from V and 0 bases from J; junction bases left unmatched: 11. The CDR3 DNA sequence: TGTGCCAGCAGTTATAGGGGCGCGGGAGGATCTAGCACAGATACGCAGTATTTT. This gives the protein CASSYRGAGGSSTDTQYF.

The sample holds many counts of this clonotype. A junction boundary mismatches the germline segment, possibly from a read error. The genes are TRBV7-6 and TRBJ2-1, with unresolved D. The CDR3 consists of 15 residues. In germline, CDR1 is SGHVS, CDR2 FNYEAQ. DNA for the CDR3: TGTGCCAGCAGCTCGATATACGACTCCCACAATGAGCAGTTCTTC. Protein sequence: CASSSIYDSHNEQFF.

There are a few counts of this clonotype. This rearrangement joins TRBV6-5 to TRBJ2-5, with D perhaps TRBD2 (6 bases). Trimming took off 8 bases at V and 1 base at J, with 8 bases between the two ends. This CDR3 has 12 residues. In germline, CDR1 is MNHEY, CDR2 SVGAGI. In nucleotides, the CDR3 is TGTGCCAGCGGAGGGGTCCAAGAGACCCAGTACTTC. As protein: CASGGVQETQYF.

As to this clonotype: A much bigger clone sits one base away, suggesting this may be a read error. The DNA for the CDR3 is TGTACCAGCAGCGTCATTGGCGGGATTGGCAATGAGCAGTTCTTC. As protein: CTSSVIGGIGNEQFF. V gene TRBV9 combines with J gene TRBJ2-1; D may be TRBD2 (6 bases). Germline values: CDR1 SGDLS, CDR2 YYNGEE. The CDR3 has 15 amino acids.

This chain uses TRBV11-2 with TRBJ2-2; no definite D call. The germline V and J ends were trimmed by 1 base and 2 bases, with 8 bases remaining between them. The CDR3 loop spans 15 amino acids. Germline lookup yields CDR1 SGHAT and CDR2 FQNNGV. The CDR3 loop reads CASSLGNANTGELFF. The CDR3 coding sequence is TGTGCCAGCAGCTTAGGGAACGCCAACACCGGGGAGCTGTTTTTT.

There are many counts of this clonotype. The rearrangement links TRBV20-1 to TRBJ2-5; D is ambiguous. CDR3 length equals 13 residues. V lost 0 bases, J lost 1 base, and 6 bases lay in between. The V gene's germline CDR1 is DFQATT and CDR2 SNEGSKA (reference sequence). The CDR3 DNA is TGCAGTGCTAGAGATCTGCTCCAAGAGACCCAGTACTTC. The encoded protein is CSARDLLQETQYF.

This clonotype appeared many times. This chain's CDR3 is CASSSSQGDWDEQFF. The CDR3 DNA reads TGTGCCAGCAGCTCTTCTCAAGGGGATTGGGATGAGCAGTTCTTC. This chain connects TRBV9 to TRBJ2-1; D is perhaps TRBD1 (5 bases). Trimming removed 4 bases at V and 8 bases at J, with 19 bases between. CDR3 length: 15 residues. Germline values: CDR1 SGDLS, CDR2 YYNGEE.

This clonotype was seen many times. As DNA, the CDR3 is TGTGCCAGCAGCTTGGAGGCAGGGGAGGTCACTGAAGCTTTCTTT. Translating gives CASSLEAGEVTEAFF. The chain recombines TRBV5-5 with TRBJ1-1, with D tentatively TRBD1 (6 bases). V lost 0 bases and J lost 4, with 13 bases in between. The CDR3 covers 15 residues. Germline CDR1 reads SGHKS; CDR2 reads YYEKEE (reference sequence).

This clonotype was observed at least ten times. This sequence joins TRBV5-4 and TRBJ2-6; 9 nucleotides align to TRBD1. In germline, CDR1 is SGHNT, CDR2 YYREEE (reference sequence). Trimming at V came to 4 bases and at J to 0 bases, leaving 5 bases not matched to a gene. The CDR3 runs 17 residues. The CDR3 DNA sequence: TGTGCCAGCAGCCCCGGACAGGGGCGCTCTGGGGCCAACGTCCTGACTTTC. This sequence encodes CASSPGQGRSGANVLTF.

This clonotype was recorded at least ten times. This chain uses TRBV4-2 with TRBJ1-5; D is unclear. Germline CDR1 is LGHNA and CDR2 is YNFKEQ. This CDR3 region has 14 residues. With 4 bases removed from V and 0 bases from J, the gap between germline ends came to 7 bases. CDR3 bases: TGTGCCAGCAGCCGAGAGGCTAGCAATCAGCCCCAGCATTTT. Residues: CASSREASNQPQHF.